This entry is about one T cell receptor beta chain. Its recognized antigen is unknown. No per-base quality is available; no much larger clone lies one base away. The data originate from a study of blood T cell repertoires in COVID-19 (dated by TCRdb to the early 2020s). Broadly, across the study: Collaborator samples came from the United States, Italy and Spain and covered acute and convalescent phases of COVID-19. The material from the prospective study consisted of cDNA or gDNA derived from T cells, B-cell-depleted T cells, or PBMCs. The dataset comprised deeply sampled blood TCRbeta repertoires from subjects exposed to, actively infected with, or recovered from COVID-19. The repertoires were released in a freely available public database intended as a resource for research on the immune response to SARS-CoV-2. The samples were drawn from two sources: the first 160 participants of the ongoing ImmuneRACE study, and 1,200 or so subjects contributed by 6 global collaborators. Nearly every sample came with metadata listing a de-identified subject ID, COVID-19 status, age in years and sex. Where HLA class I and class II types were available, the types were taken from metadata supplied by the sample provider, not from assay-based typing. Overall results and qualifications from the work: The quantity of clinical and demographic metadata differed by source and by participant and was supplied without curation.

TCRbeta CDR3 regions were amplified from genomic DNA using the immunoSEQ Assay, a bias-controlled multiplex PCR. In the authors' own workflow: The number of nucleated cells in each sample was estimated by amplification of reference gene primers within the assay. Sequence reads were collapsed and filtered to measure the absolute abundance of every unique TCRbeta CDR3 rearrangement. For each sample, productive Simpson clonality was calculated as the square root of Simpson's diversity index across productive rearrangements. TCRdb took this table from immuneACCESS and kept in-frame rearrangements with V and J called. Such tables lack part of the clones; where checked against another copy, unresolved V genes explain under half of the gap, and the rest is unexplained. That table gives V, J and clone size, and the DNA gave D and trimming. The sample records 150,000 to 200,000 clones, 85% to 90% of which are singletons. The ten largest clones take up 6.6% of the sample.

V is cut by 2 bases and J by 0 bases, and the space between the germline ends is 17 bases. CDR1 LGHNT and CDR2 FRNRAP are derived from the germline V gene. The CDR3 goes from the cysteine to the phenylalanine over 17 residues. The CDR3 DNA has 51 bases and is translated from base 1. Participants in the prospective study were aged roughly 18 to 90 years, lived in 20 to 30 United States geographic areas, and enrolled through a virtual design. In the prospective study, participants were assigned to cohorts based on the clinical history participants reported in a screening survey and a study questionnaire. ImmuneRACE Cohort 3 recovered participants were defined by two consecutive negative NP/OP PCR tests, healthcare professional clearance, or symptom resolution. In the prospective study, whole blood, serum and a nasopharyngeal or oropharyngeal swab were collected from each participant by mobile phlebotomists. Participants in the prospective study had the option to provide additional blood draws and questionnaires over an approximately 2-month period. Before DNA extraction, prospective study blood samples were shipped either frozen or at room temperature.

Rearrangement joined TRBV12-5 to TRBJ2-7, with a weak D call of TRBD1 (6 bases match). Sequenced input: PBMCs or T cells enriched from blood (not recorded which). The source of this sequence is a woman in her forties or fifties who had recovered from COVID-19. CDR3 region: CASGLSPGAGASYEQYF. The nucleotides read TGTGCTAGTGGTTTGTCCCCAGGGGCCGGGGCCTCCTACGAGCAGTACTTC.